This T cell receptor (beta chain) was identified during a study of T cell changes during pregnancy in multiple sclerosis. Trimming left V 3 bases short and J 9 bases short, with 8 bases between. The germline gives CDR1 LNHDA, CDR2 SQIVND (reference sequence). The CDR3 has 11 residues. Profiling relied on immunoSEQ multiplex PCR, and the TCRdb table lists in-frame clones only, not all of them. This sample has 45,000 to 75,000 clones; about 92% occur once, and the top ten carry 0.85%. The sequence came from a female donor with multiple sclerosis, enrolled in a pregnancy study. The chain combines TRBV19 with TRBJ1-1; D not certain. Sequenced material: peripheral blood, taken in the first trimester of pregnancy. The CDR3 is CASSIVQKAFF. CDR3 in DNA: TGTGCCAGTAGTATTGTACAGAAAGCTTTCTTT.